This TCR beta chain was sequenced for a study of shared clonotypes between healthy human individuals (dated by TCRdb to about 2020). In the study overall: A couple of women and a few men aged 18 to 49 years were included in the cohort. The study deeply sequenced blood TCR repertoires of five healthy adults to estimate repertoire size and the extent of clonotype sharing between individuals. To increase sequencing depth and limit assay-specific biases, TCR repertoire library preparation and sequencing were carried out by different laboratories using diverse techniques. Per donor, leukapheresis produced somewhere between about 0.85 and 8.9 billion PBMCs. For each donor, three plates each were used for CD4 naive and CD4 memory, two plates were used for CD8 naive, and one plate was used for CD8 memory. Study-level results and caveats: Sampling was restricted to blood, and TCR repertoires in tissues likely differ from the TCR repertoires found in blood. Pairwise subsampling indicated that sequencing depth was expected to affect the degree of clonotype sharing among donors. Even with the large sequencing depth, rarefaction of the sorted-subset datasets indicated that sequencing was incomplete. When several donors were compared, the shared fraction of clonotypes was about 5% for naive CD4, around 3.6% for naive CD8, 2.3% for memory CD4, and roughly 0.43% for memory CD8. Larger estimated clonotype richness was generally found for naive subsets than for memory subsets. The small number of donors limited the genetic and exposure-history diversity represented. Compared with non-shared clonotypes, the clonotypes found in all four sorted-subset donors had higher generation probabilities.

Using the deep immunoSEQ assay, multiplex PCR amplified TCR CDR3 regions from genomic DNA. Extracted genomic DNA from each cell subset was distributed evenly across all wells of several immunoSEQ 96-well plates, and each plate was treated as a replicate. For sorted subsets, around 0.2 ug genomic DNA, equal to 30,000 or so T cell genomes, was loaded into each replicate PCR. Purified libraries were quantified with a Qubit 3.0 fluorometer, sized on a Bioanalyzer 2100, and re-quantified with the KAPA Library Quantification kit. Every immunoSEQ 96-well plate was sequenced on a separate single-read 150-cycle Illumina NextSeq 550 flow cell. The original methods were these. Because only junctional sequences without quality scores were contained in the immunoSEQ output, filtering matching that applied to full-length reads could not be performed. To assign V/J genes and CDR3, sequences were annotated using PyIR, a Python wrapper for IgBLAST v1.9, with IMGT germline references. Any read was removed if the V/J assignment was weak (E-value above 1e-6), the CDR3 was missing, or the read contained stop codons, out-of-frame junctions, or ambiguous translated residues. V3J clonotypes were defined as sequences sharing an identical inferred V gene, J gene, and CDR3 amino acid sequence. Percentage overlap between repertoires was computed as shared unique clonotypes divided by the size of the smaller repertoire. Richness of each repertoire was evaluated using RTK rarefaction, the Chao1 estimator, and Recon v2.1 estimates of unobserved clonotypes. OLGA was used to compute generation probabilities for all TCRbeta clonotypes that the gDNA method yielded from a handful of donors. As stored in TCRdb, this immuneACCESS dataset retains in-frame rearrangements with V and J assigned. A fraction of the clones does not appear; measured against another copy, unresolved V genes explain less than half of the discrepancy, and the remainder lacks a known reason. Clone size and V and J calls were adopted from that table, with D and trimming inferred from the DNA. The sample has more than 2,000,000 clones on record, approximately 95% of them singletons. The ten most abundant clones make up 0.35% to 0.45% of the sample.

The germline V gene supplies CDR1 MGHRA and CDR2 YSYEKL. CDR3 length: 16 amino acids, cysteine to phenylalanine. Only the CDR3 portion is preserved as DNA: 48 bases, with reading frame beginning at the first base. Compared with germline, V lacks 1 base and J lacks 3 bases; bases without a gene match: 9. This clone has a single count. Its antigen target is currently unknown. No much larger clone is present one base from it, and per-base qualities are unavailable. The donors were healthy, HIV-negative adults who had no recently reported acute infections or vaccinations. Only Caucasian adults living in Nashville, Tennessee, USA were represented among the donors. CD4+ T cells were enriched by magnetic negative selection; naive cells were then positively selected on CD45RA, and the negative fraction formed the memory subset. Blood was collected by leukapheresis, and PBMCs were isolated by Ficoll-Histopaque density gradient centrifugation and then cryopreserved in liquid nitrogen vapor phase. Purity and quantity of every magnetically sorted T cell population were checked by analytical flow cytometry. Each sorted fraction had its genomic DNA isolated and then quantified by UV absorbance on a Nanodrop 2000c.

The sequenced sample was naive CD4+ T cells from PBMCs. The cell subset or site label of this sample denotes: CD45RA+ positively selected. The origin of this receptor is a young man in good health. Some clones in this sample may be carry-over from other donors' samples. This sequence uses TRBV4-1 and TRBJ2-7; TRBD1 matches 7 bases in the middle. For the CDR3, the sequence is CASSQAPGTEVYEQYF. In nucleotide form, the sequence is TGCGCCAGCAGCCAAGCTCCCGGGACAGAGGTCTACGAGCAGTACTTC.